Shown below are 29 T cell receptor beta chains from a single sample sequenced in a study of T cells in Graves' hyperthyroidism and ophthalmopathy (dated by TCRdb to 2018 to 2020). Library preparation used multiplex PCR. TCRdb lists the instrument as Illumina HiSeq 2000. TCR beta CDR3 regions were amplified from RNA transcripts. The first round of RT-PCR for the TCR CDR3 was performed with the HTBI primer set and the Qiagen OneStep RT-PCR kit. TCRdb applied fastp at Q25 and MiXCR to the public reads, then kept only in-frame beta chains. Each CDR3 protein gets just one entry, which takes the most common genes and DNA from the rows behind it. Within this sample are over 350,000 distinct CDR3 sequences, with around 20% of them counted one time only. The top ten constitute about 38% of the sample. Sequenced: blood. These receptors were obtained from a man aged 18 to 30 with Graves' ophthalmopathy.

A few counts support this clonotype. The genes are TRBV20-1 and TRBJ2-3; tentatively, D is TRBD2 (6 bases). Germline CDR1 is DFQATT and CDR2 is SNEGSKA (reference sequence). The CDR3 has 12 amino acids. CDR3 in DNA: TGCAGCACGAAATGGAGGGCAGATACGCAGTATTTT. As protein: CSTKWRADTQYF.

The chain recombines TRBV4-1 with TRBJ2-7; the D gene could be TRBD1 or TRBD2 (5 bases each). The CDR3 sequence is 13 residues long. V was pared by 8 bases and J by 0 bases, with 11 bases between. CDR1 is MGHRA, CDR2 YSYEKL, per germline. The CDR3 DNA reads as TGCGCCAGCCAAGGGGACGGCTCCTACGAGCAGTACTTC. This sequence encodes CASQGDGSYEQYF.

This clonotype was found many times. The chain couples TRBV5-1 to TRBJ2-1, with 10 bases identical to TRBD2. The CDR3 has 15 amino acids. The trim removed 0 bases at V and 6 bases at J, leaving 3 bases unmatched. CDR1 is SGHRS and CDR2 is YFSETQ in the germline V gene. Here the CDR3 reads CASSLDSGGFNEQFF. The CDR3 nucleotides read TGCGCCAGCAGCTTGGATAGCGGGGGGTTCAATGAGCAGTTCTTC.

This clonotype was observed at least ten times. The rearrangement uses TRBV19 and TRBJ1-5; 7 nucleotides agree with TRBD1. The length of the CDR3 is 17 residues. Looked up from germline, CDR1 is LNHDA and CDR2 is SQIVND (reference sequence). Trimming removed 1 base from V and 3 bases from J; junction bases left unmatched: 9. This CDR3 reads CASSIVRDSRVNQPQHF. In nucleotides, the CDR3 is TGTGCCAGTAGTATAGTTCGGGACAGTCGGGTCAATCAGCCCCAGCATTTT.

This chain joins TRBV4-1 and TRBJ2-5; 8 bases align to TRBD2. The CDR3 totals 16 residues. V shed 2 bases and J 0 bases; nucleotides not matched to a gene: 5. From germline, CDR1 is MGHRA and CDR2 YSYEKL. CDR3 residues: CASSQNSGAHQETQYF. The CDR3 nucleotides are TGCGCCAGCAGCCAAAATAGCGGGGCACACCAAGAGACCCAGTACTTC.

This clonotype was observed a single time. This chain connects TRBV11-2 to TRBJ1-3, with D uncertain. The germline V gene has CDR1 SGHAT and CDR2 FQNNGV. Trimming pared 2 bases from V and 0 bases from J, leaving 14 bases between. CDR3 length: 17 amino acids. CDR3: CASSLWAEPLSGNTIYF. The CDR3 nucleotides are TGTGCCAGCAGCTTATGGGCAGAGCCCCTCTCTGGAAACACCATATATTTT.

This clonotype was picked up many times. This sequence joins TRBV18 and TRBJ2-1; TRBD2 aligns across 7 bases. Germline trimming cut 3 bases from V and 3 bases from J; bases unmatched to any gene: 2. Germline V gene lookup returns CDR1 KGHSH and CDR2 LQKENI. This CDR3 is built from 14 residues. CDR3 region: CASSPAGDYNEQFF. The CDR3 nucleotides read TGTGCCAGCTCACCGGCGGGGGACTACAATGAGCAGTTCTTC.

At least ten counts were recorded for this clonotype. This sequence joins TRBV6-1 and TRBJ2-3; 12 positions agree with TRBD2. The CDR3 has 20 residues. CDR1 MNHNS and CDR2 SASEGT come from the germline V gene. Trimming removed 5 bases from V and 2 bases from J; junction bases left unmatched: 17. CDR3 in DNA: TGTGCCAGCAGTCCCCTAGCGGGGGGGACCCCGGACCGTCTCACAGATACGCAGTATTTT. Translated, it gives CASSPLAGGTPDRLTDTQYF.

This clonotype showed up just a few times. V and J are TRBV19 and TRBJ1-1; 7 bases are a match to TRBD1. V lost 5 bases, J lost 1 base, and 7 bases stayed unmatched. The CDR3 has 15 residues. Per germline, CDR1 LNHDA and CDR2 SQIVND (reference sequence). CDR3 sequence: CASSFQGGPNTEAFF. CDR3 DNA: TGTGCCAGTAGTTTCCAGGGGGGACCGAACACTGAAGCTTTCTTT.

This clonotype appeared a few times. The genes are TRBV6-2 or TRBV6-3 and TRBJ1-5; 7 bases are a match to TRBD1. V shed 2 bases, J shed 5 bases, and the junction held 3 bases outside the gene matches. Germline values: CDR1 MNHEY, CDR2 SVGEGT. This CDR3 region has 14 residues. The CDR3 bases are TGTGCCAGCAGTTACGGGACAGAACATCAGCCCCAGCATTTT. Translation: CASSYGTEHQPQHF.

The rearrangement links TRBV9 to TRBJ2-2; D gene ambiguous. Germline values: CDR1 SGDLS, CDR2 YYNGEE. The CDR3 is made up of 16 amino acids. Deletions cut 0 bases from V and 6 bases from J, with 15 bases between. The CDR3 DNA reads TGTGCCAGCAGCGTAGAGGTCTACGGATACGCCGGGGAGCTGTTTTTT. Encoded protein: CASSVEVYGYAGELFF.

Ten or more counts support this clonotype. This rearrangement joins TRBV20-1 to TRBJ2-7, with D possibly matching TRBD1 (7 bases). CDR1 is DFQATT and CDR2 is SNEGSKA in the germline V gene (reference sequence). This CDR3 is 15 amino acids long. V gave up 0 bases and J gave up 1 base, with 13 bases separating them. The CDR3 DNA is TGCAGTGCTAGAGATGGGCAGGGGGGATCCTACGAGCAGTACTTC. Amino acids: CSARDGQGGSYEQYF.

The gene calls are TRBV19 and TRBJ1-5; D is uncertain. In germline, CDR1 is LNHDA, CDR2 SQIVND (reference sequence). The CDR3 totals 15 residues. With 9 bases removed from V and 0 bases from J, the gap between germline ends came to 15 bases. CDR3 protein: CASGNGGYSNQPQHF. As DNA, the CDR3 is TGTGCCAGCGGTAACGGAGGGTATAGCAATCAGCCCCAGCATTTT.

The table lists this clonotype with many counts. This rearrangement joins TRBV6-5 to TRBJ1-2, with D maybe TRBD1 (5 bases). Trimming removed 0 bases at V and 4 bases at J, with 12 bases between. The germline CDR1 and CDR2 sequences are MNHEY and SVGAGI. CDR3 length: 15 amino acids. This CDR3 reads CASSYSRGISYGYTF. The CDR3 nucleotides read TGTGCCAGCAGTTACTCGAGGGGCATATCCTATGGCTACACCTTC.

This clonotype was counted ten times or more. The CDR3 spells CSARVGGRSYEQYF. The CDR3, as DNA: TGCAGTGCTAGGGTTGGGGGCAGAAGCTACGAGCAGTACTTC. V gene TRBV20-1 combines with J gene TRBJ2-7, with D maybe TRBD1 (6 bases). The V and J ends lost 3 bases and 3 bases respectively, with 15 bases between them. This CDR3 has 14 amino acids. Per germline, CDR1 DFQATT and CDR2 SNEGSKA (reference sequence).

There are a few counts of this clonotype. The rearrangement joins TRBV6-2 or TRBV6-3 to TRBJ1-2; tentative D call: TRBD1 (5 bases). Germline CDR1 reads MNHEY; CDR2 reads SVGEGT. V was clipped by 2 bases and J by 4 bases, with 11 bases between them. The CDR3 has 14 residues. DNA for the CDR3: TGTGCCAGCAGTTACGGCAGGGAAGGCTATGGCTACACCTTC. Translating gives CASSYGREGYGYTF.

The gene calls are TRBV5-1 and TRBJ2-7; D possibly uses TRBD1 or TRBD2 (5 bases each). The germline CDR1 and CDR2 sequences are SGHRS and YFSETQ. The CDR3 consists of 15 residues. V lost 4 bases and J lost 0, with 14 bases in between. The CDR3 sequence: CASSQVRDASYEQYF. In DNA form, the CDR3 reads TGCGCCAGCAGCCAAGTTAGGGACGCCTCCTACGAGCAGTACTTC.

This clonotype was seen more than once but under ten times. The J gene is TRBJ2-5, the V gene TRBV5-4; D possibly matches TRBD1 or TRBD2 (5 bases each). This CDR3 comprises 13 residues. The germline V gene encodes CDR1 SGHNT and CDR2 YYREEE (reference sequence). With 8 bases removed from V and 0 bases from J, the gap between germline ends came to 11 bases. Here the CDR3 reads CASSGTDQETQYF. DNA for the CDR3: TGTGCCAGTTCCGGGACCGACCAAGAGACCCAGTACTTC.

A note on this clonotype: Just one base apart from a much larger clone, this may be a read error. The chain combines TRBV2 with TRBJ2-1; no clear D gene. CDR1 is SNHLY, CDR2 FYNNEI, per germline. This CDR3 has 14 amino acids. The CDR3 sequence is CASSVAPSYNEQSF. CDR3 nucleotides: TGTGCCAGCAGTGTGGCCCCGTCCTACAATGAGCAGTCCTTC.

This clonotype was counted many times. This chain links TRBV13 with TRBJ1-1; D gene ambiguous. Trimming removed 2 bases from V and 5 bases from J, with 12 bases in between. CDR1 is PRHDT, CDR2 FYEKMQ, per germline (reference sequence). This CDR3 contains 14 residues. The CDR3 nucleotides are TGTGCCAGCAGCTTACCCGGGGAGGGTACTGAAGCTTTCTTT. This translates into CASSLPGEGTEAFF.

The sample holds a few counts of this clonotype. The J gene is TRBJ1-5, the V gene TRBV12-3 or TRBV12-4; 8 positions agree with TRBD1. The CDR3 runs 15 residues. Trimming at V came to 3 bases and at J to 9 bases, leaving 10 bases not matched to a gene. The CDR3 is CASSFEQGAAGPQHF. As DNA, the CDR3 is TGTGCCAGCAGTTTTGAGCAGGGGGCGGCGGGGCCCCAGCATTTT.

This clonotype was observed a handful of times. V usage is TRBV19 and J usage is TRBJ1-5; weak D call: TRBD1 (5 bases). There are 13 residues in the CDR3. The germline V gene has CDR1 LNHDA and CDR2 SQIVND (reference sequence). Trimming pared 5 bases from V and 6 bases from J, leaving 11 bases between. The CDR3 here is CASSRGASQPQHF. In DNA, the CDR3 is TGTGCCAGTAGTCGCGGGGCCAGTCAGCCCCAGCATTTT.

Only one count was recorded for this clonotype. A much larger clone sits a single nucleotide away, making a read error possible. The chain couples TRBV11-1 to TRBJ2-7; D uncertain. CDR1 is SGHAT and CDR2 is FQDESV in the germline V gene (reference sequence). This CDR3 is built from 16 residues. In DNA, the CDR3 is TGTACCAGCAGCGCGAGCGATTTAGGGTTATTCTACGAGCAGTACTTC. Its translation is CTSSASDLGLFYEQYF.

The V call is TRBV28, the J call TRBJ2-7; weak D call: TRBD1 (5 bases). V lost 6 bases to trimming and J lost 1 base, with 16 bases between them. The CDR3 length is 15 residues. Germline lookup yields CDR1 MDHEN and CDR2 SYDVKM. The CDR3 nucleotides read TGTGCCAGCAGCTCCCCCTGGGGCTATTCCTACGAGCAGTACTTC. Its protein is CASSSPWGYSYEQYF.

The J gene is TRBJ2-5, the V gene TRBV10-3; 10 bases are shared with TRBD2. This CDR3 is built from 18 residues. V trimming: 10 bases; J trimming: 5 bases; junction bases outside the gene matches: 22. From germline, CDR1 is ENHRY and CDR2 SYGVKD. CDR3 coding DNA: TGTGCCAGTCAAGGGCAGGTCGGAATAGCGGGGGGCTGGGAGACCCAGTACTTC. Translation gives CASQGQVGIAGGWETQYF.

CDR3 coding DNA: TGTGCCAGCAGTACTTTCGGGAGGACTATCCCCGGGGAGCTGTTTTTT. Its protein product is CASSTFGRTIPGELFF. The chain links TRBV7-6 to TRBJ2-2, with TRBD2 matching 7 bases. CDR1 is SGHVS and CDR2 is FNYEAQ in the germline V gene. The CDR3 has 16 amino acids. V trimming: 6 bases; J trimming: 6 bases; junction bases outside the gene matches: 13.

This clonotype was found many times. The chain carries TRBV20-1 and TRBJ1-2, with 8 nucleotides matching TRBD1. Trimming removed 3 bases from V and 6 bases from J; junction bases left unmatched: 12. CDR3 length equals 15 residues. From germline, CDR1 is DFQATT and CDR2 SNEGSKA (reference sequence). CDR3 sequence reads: CSARTDRGAPNGYTF. The CDR3 nucleotides are TGCAGTGCTAGGACTGACAGGGGCGCCCCAAATGGCTACACCTTC.

This chain joins TRBV6-1 and TRBJ2-7; a weak D match, TRBD1 (6 bases). Germline assignment: CDR1 MNHNS and CDR2 SASEGT. Between the trimmed V and J ends, which lost 5 bases and 2 bases, there was a span of 16 bases. The CDR3 length is 15 residues. The CDR3 sequence: CASSSETGLTYEQYF. In nucleotides, the CDR3 is TGTGCCAGCAGTTCCGAAACAGGGTTAACCTACGAGCAGTACTTC.

This clonotype turned up a few times. V is TRBV2 and J is TRBJ2-1, with D perhaps TRBD2 (7 bases). The germline V gene has CDR1 SNHLY and CDR2 FYNNEI. The CDR3 runs 14 residues. V was pared by 6 bases and J by 10 bases, with 19 bases between. The DNA for the CDR3 is TGTGCCAGCAGCCCCGTAGGGGGGGCGGGGGAGCAGTTCTTC. Amino acid sequence: CASSPVGGAGEQFF.